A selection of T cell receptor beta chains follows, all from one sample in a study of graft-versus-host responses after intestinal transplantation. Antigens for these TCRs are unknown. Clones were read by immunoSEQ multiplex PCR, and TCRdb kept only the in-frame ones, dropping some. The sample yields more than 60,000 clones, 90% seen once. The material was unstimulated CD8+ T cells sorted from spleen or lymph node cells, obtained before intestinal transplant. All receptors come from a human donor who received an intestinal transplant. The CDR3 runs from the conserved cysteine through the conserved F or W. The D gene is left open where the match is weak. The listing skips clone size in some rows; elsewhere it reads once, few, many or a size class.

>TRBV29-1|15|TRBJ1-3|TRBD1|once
CSMAGTGGSGNTIYF
TGCAGCATGGCCGGGACAGGGGGGTCTGGAAACACCATATATTTT
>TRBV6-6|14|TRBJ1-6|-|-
CASPSEPRGSPLHF
TGTGCCAGCCCATCCGAACCCAGGGGATCCCCCCTCCACTTT
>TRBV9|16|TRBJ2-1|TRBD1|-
CASSGSRDRPYNEQFF
TGTGCCAGCAGCGGATCCCGGGACAGGCCATACAATGAGCAGTTCTTC
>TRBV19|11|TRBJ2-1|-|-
CASTNGAEQFF
TGTGCCAGTACGAATGGGGCTGAGCAGTTCTTC
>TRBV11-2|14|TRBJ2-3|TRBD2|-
CASSSGGGTDTQYF
TGTGCCAGCAGCAGCGGGGGTGGCACAGATACGCAGTATTTT
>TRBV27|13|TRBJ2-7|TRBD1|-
CASSPGTAFEQYF
TGTGCCAGCAGCCCCGGGACAGCATTCGAGCAGTACTTC
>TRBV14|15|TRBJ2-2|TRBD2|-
CASSSGGLAIGELFF
TGTGCCAGCAGCTCGGGGGGACTAGCGATCGGGGAGCTGTTTTTT
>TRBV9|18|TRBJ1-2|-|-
CASSARALGLPTTYGYTF
TGTGCCAGCAGCGCCCGCGCGCTTGGACTACCCACAACCTATGGCTACACCTTC
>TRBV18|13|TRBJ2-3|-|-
CASSGTPTDTQYF
TGTGCCAGCTCTGGGACTCCGACAGATACGCAGTATTTT
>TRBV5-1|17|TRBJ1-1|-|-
CASSFAQVGEGNTEAFF
TGCGCCAGCAGCTTTGCCCAGGTGGGGGAGGGGAACACTGAAGCTTTCTTT
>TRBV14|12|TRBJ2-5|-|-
CASSQDLLTQYF
TGTGCCAGCAGCCAAGATCTCTTGACCCAGTACTTC
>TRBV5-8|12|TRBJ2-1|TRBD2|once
CASSLGGGEQFF
TGTGCCAGCAGCTTGGGCGGGGGTGAGCAGTTCTTC
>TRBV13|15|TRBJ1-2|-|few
CASSPAGEADYGYTF
TGTGCCAGCAGCCCAGCTGGGGAAGCGGACTATGGCTACACCTTC
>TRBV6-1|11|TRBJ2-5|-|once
CAQGSGETQYF
TGTGCTCAGGGGAGCGGAGAGACCCAGTACTTC
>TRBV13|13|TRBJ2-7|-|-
CASNQGQSYEQYF
TGTGCCAGCAACCAGGGACAATCCTACGAGCAGTACTTC
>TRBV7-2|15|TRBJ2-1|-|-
CASSSAGRFYNEQFF
TGTGCCAGCAGCTCAGCCGGGAGATTTTACAATGAGCAGTTCTTC
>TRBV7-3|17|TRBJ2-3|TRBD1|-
CASSPLGGQGWRDTQYF
TGTGCCAGCAGCCCCCTCGGGGGACAGGGGTGGAGAGATACGCAGTATTTT
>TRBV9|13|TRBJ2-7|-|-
CASSPSGTYEQYF
TGTGCCAGCAGTCCTTCCGGGACCTACGAGCAGTACTTC
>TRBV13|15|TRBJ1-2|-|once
CASSLSSLTNYGYTF
TGTGCCAGCAGCTTATCGTCTCTTACTAACTATGGCTACACCTTC
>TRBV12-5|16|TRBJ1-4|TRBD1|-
CASGPDRGPTNEKLFF
TGTGCTAGTGGTCCGGACAGGGGACCAACTAATGAAAAACTGTTTTTT
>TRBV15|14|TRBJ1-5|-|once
CATRPGYSNQPQHF
TGTGCCACCCGACCGGGATATAGCAATCAGCCCCAGCATTTT
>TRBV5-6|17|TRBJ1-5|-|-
CASSLVPLQGYNQPQHF
TGTGCCAGCAGCTTGGTTCCCCTACAGGGTTACAATCAGCCCCAGCATTTT
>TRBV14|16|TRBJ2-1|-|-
CASSQVGGAHYNEQFF
TGTGCCAGCAGCCAAGTGGGGGGGGCCCACTACAATGAGCAGTTCTTC
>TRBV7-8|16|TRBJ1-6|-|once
CASSPPRPYEGSPLHF
TGTGCCAGCAGCCCCCCTAGGCCCTACGAGGGTTCACCCCTCCACTTT
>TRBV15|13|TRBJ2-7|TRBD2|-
CATSPGGGYEQYF
TGTGCCACCAGCCCCGGGGGGGGGTACGAGCAGTACTTC
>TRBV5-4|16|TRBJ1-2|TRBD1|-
CASSLGDTGGDYGYTF
TGTGCCAGCAGCTTGGGGGACACAGGGGGCGACTATGGCTACACCTTC
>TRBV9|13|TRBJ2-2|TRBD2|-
CASSDGGNGELFF
TGTGCCAGCAGCGACGGGGGGAACGGGGAGCTGTTTTTT
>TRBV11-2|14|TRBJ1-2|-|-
CASSRVTANYGYTF
TGTGCCAGCAGCCGAGTTACGGCTAACTATGGCTACACCTTC
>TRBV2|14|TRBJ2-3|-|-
CASSDSDSTDTQYF
TGTGCCAGCAGTGACAGCGACAGCACAGATACGCAGTATTTT
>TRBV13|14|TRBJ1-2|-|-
CASRGGGYHYGYTF
TGTGCCAGCCGGGGCGGGGGTTACCACTATGGCTACACCTTC
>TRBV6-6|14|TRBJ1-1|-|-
CASSYLQTNTEAFF
TGTGCCAGCAGTTACTTACAAACGAACACTGAAGCTTTCTTT
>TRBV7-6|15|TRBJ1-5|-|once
CASSLGTGLAQPQHF
TGTGCCAGCAGCTTAGGCACAGGTCTGGCTCAGCCCCAGCATTTT
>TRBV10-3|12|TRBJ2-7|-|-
CAISRGTDEQYF
TGTGCCATCAGTCGGGGGACAGACGAGCAGTACTTC
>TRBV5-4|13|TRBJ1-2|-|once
CASTALPGEGYTF
TGTGCCAGCACCGCTCTGCCAGGGGAAGGCTACACCTTC
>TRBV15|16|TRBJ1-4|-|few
CATSSPRETTNEKLFF
TGTGCCACCAGCAGTCCCCGGGAGACAACTAATGAAAAACTGTTTTTT
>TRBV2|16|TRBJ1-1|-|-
CASFVELGHENTEAFF
TGTGCCAGCTTCGTGGAATTGGGCCATGAGAACACTGAAGCTTTCTTT
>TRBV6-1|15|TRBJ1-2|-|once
CASRGLQDRFYGYTF
TGTGCCAGCAGGGGCCTCCAGGACAGATTCTATGGCTACACCTTC
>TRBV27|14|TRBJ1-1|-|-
CASSLAPRGPEAFF
TGTGCCAGCAGTTTAGCCCCCAGGGGACCTGAAGCTTTCTTT
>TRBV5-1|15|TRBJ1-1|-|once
CASSLTGILNTEAFF
TGCGCCAGCAGCTTGACAGGGATTTTGAACACTGAAGCTTTCTTT
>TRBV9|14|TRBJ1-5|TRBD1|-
CASSEQGAYQPQHF
TGTGCCAGCAGCGAACAGGGGGCCTATCAGCCCCAGCATTTT
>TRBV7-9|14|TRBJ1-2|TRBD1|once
CASSSPQGVHGYTF
TGTGCCAGCAGCTCACCACAGGGGGTTCATGGCTACACCTTC
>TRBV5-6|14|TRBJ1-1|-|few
CASSLGSPGTEAFF
TGTGCCAGCAGCTTGGGCAGCCCAGGGACTGAAGCTTTCTTT
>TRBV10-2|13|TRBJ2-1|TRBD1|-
CASRTGFGDEQFF
TGCGCCAGCAGGACAGGGTTTGGGGATGAGCAGTTCTTC
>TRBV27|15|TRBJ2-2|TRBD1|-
CASSSRTGSTGELFF
TGTGCCAGCAGTTCCCGGACAGGGAGTACCGGGGAGCTGTTTTTT
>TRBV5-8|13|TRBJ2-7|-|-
CASSGSFDYEQYF
TGTGCCAGCAGTGGGAGTTTTGACTACGAGCAGTACTTC
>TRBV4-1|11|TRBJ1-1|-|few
CASSKGTEAFF
TGCGCCAGCAGCAAGGGGACTGAAGCTTTCTTT
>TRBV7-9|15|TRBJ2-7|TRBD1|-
CASSAPGTGTWEQYF
TGTGCCAGCAGCGCCCCCGGGACAGGGACCTGGGAGCAGTACTTC
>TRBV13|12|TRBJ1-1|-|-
CASSPGLSEAFF
TGTGCCAGCAGCCCCGGACTAAGTGAAGCTTTCTTT
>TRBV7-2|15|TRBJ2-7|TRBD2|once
CASSLVAGGPYEQYF
TGTGCCAGCAGCTTAGTGGCGGGGGGGCCTTACGAGCAGTACTTC
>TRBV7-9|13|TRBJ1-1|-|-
CASSFLGGTEAFF
TGTGCCAGCAGCTTTCTCGGGGGAACTGAAGCTTTCTTT
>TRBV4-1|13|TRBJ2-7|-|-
CASSQGRAYEQYF
TGCGCCAGCAGCCAAGGCCGCGCCTACGAGCAGTACTTC